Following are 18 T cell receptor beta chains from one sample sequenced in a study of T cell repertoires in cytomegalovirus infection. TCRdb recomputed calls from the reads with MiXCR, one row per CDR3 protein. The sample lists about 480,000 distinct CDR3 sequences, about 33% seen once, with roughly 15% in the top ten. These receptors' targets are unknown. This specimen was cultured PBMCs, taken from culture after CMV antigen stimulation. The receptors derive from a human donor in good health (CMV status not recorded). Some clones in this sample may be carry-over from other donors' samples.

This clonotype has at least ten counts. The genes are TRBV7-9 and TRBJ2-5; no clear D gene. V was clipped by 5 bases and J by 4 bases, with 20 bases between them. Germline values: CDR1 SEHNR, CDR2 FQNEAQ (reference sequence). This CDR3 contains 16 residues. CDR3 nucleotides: TGTGCCAGCAGCCCCTTAGGGCAGGTGCGAAGAGAGACCCAGTACTTC. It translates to CASSPLGQVRRETQYF.

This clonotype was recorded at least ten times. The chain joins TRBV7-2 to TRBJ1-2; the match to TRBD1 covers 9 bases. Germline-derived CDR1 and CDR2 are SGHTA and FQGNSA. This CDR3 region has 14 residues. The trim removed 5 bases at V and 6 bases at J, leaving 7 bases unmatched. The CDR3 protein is CASSTGTGFNGYTF. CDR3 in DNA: TGTGCCAGCAGCACCGGGACAGGGTTTAATGGCTACACCTTC.

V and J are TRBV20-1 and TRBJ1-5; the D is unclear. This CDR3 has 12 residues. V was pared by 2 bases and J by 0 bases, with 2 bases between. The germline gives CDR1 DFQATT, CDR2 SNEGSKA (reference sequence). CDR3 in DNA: TGCAGTGCTAGAAGTAGCAATCAGCCCCAGCATTTT. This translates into CSARSSNQPQHF.

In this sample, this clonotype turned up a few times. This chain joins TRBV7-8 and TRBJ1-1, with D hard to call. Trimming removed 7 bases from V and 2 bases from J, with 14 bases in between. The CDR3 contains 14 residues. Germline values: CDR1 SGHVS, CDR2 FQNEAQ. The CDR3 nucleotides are TGTGCCAGCAACCTAAACTTGGACAACACTGAAGCTTTCTTT. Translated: CASNLNLDNTEAFF.

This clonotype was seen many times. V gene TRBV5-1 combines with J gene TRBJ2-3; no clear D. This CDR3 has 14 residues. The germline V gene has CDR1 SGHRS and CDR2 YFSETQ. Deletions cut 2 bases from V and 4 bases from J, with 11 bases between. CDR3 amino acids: CASSFGGFPDTQYF. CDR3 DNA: TGCGCCAGCAGCTTCGGCGGATTCCCAGATACGCAGTATTTT.

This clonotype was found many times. The CDR3 region has the DNA TGTGCCAGCAGCTTAGCGGCTAGCCAGGCTGGCGAGCAGTTCTTC. Protein product: CASSLAASQAGEQFF. The chain links TRBV7-2 to TRBJ2-1; D might be TRBD2 (5 bases). There are 15 residues in the CDR3. Germline assignment: CDR1 SGHTA and CDR2 FQGNSA. Trimming took 0 bases from V and 10 from J, leaving 16 bases between them.

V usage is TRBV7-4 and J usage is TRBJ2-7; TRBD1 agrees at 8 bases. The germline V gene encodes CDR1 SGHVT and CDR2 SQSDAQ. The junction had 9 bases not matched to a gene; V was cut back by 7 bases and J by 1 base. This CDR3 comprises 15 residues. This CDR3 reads CASTLGQGASYEQYF. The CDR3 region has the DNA TGTGCCAGCACCCTGGGGCAGGGGGCTTCCTACGAGCAGTACTTC.

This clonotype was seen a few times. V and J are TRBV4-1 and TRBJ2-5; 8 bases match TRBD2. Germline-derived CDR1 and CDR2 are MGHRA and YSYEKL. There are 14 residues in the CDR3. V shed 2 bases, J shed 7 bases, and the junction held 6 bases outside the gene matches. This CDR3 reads CASSQSAGAGTQYF. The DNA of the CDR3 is TGCGCCAGCAGCCAATCAGCGGGGGCAGGGACCCAGTACTTC.

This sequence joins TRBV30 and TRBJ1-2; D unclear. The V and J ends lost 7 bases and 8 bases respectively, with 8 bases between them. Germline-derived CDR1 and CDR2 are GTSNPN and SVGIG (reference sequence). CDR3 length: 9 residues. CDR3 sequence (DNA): TGTGCCTTAAGTCCCGGCTACACCTTC. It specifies CALSPGYTF.

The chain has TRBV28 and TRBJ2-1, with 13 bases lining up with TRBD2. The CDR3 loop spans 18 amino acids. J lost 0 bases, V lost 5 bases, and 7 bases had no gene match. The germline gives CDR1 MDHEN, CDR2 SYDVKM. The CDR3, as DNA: TGTGCCAGCAGTCCGGGACTAGCGGGAACCGCCTCCTACAATGAGCAGTTCTTC. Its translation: CASSPGLAGTASYNEQFF.

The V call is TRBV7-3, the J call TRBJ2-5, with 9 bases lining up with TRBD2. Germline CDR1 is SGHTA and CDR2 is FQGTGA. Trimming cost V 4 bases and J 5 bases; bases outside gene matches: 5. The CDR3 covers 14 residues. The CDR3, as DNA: TGTGCCAGCAGCTCCGGGACTAGCTGGGAGACCCAGTACTTC. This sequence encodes CASSSGTSWETQYF. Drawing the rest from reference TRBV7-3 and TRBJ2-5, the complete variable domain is GAGVSQTPSNKVTEKGKYVELRCDPISGHTALYWYRQSLGQGPEFLIYFQGTGAADDSGLPNDRFFAVRPEGSVSTLKIQRTERGDSAVYLCASSSGTSWETQYFGPGTRLLVL.

The CDR3 sequence is CASSTTSRDTEAFF. The CDR3 region has the DNA TGTGCCAGCAGTACAACAAGCCGGGACACTGAAGCTTTCTTT. The chain is built from TRBV6-2 or TRBV6-3 and TRBJ1-1; D is unclear. The CDR3 consists of 14 residues. Trimming stripped 5 bases from V and 3 bases from J, with 13 bases between. Germline CDR1 and CDR2: MNHEY and SVGEGT.

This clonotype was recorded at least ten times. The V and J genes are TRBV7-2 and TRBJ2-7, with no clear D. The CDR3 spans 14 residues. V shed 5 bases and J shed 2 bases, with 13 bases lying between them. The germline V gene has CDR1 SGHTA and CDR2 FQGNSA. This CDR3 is CASSPTVGPYEQYF. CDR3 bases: TGTGCCAGCAGCCCCACCGTAGGGCCCTACGAGCAGTACTTC.

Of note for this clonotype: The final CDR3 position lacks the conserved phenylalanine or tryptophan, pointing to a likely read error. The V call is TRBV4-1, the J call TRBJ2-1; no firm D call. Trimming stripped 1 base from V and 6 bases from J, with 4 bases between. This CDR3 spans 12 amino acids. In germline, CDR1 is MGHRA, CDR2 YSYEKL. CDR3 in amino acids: CASSQGANEQFV. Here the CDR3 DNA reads TGCGCCAGCAGCCAAGGGGCCAATGAGCAGTTCGTA.

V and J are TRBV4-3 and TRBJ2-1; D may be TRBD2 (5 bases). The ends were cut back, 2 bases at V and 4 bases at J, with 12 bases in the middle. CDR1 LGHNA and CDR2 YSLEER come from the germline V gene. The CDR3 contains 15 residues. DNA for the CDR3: TGCGCCAGCAGCCAAACTGCGACTAATTACAATGAGCAGTTCTTC. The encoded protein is CASSQTATNYNEQFF.

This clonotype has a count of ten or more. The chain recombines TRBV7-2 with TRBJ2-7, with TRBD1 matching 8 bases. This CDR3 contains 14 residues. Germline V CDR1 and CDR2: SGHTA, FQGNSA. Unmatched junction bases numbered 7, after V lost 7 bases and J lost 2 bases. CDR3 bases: TGTGCCAGCACCGCGGACAGGGCAACCTACGAGCAGTACTTC. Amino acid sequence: CASTADRATYEQYF.

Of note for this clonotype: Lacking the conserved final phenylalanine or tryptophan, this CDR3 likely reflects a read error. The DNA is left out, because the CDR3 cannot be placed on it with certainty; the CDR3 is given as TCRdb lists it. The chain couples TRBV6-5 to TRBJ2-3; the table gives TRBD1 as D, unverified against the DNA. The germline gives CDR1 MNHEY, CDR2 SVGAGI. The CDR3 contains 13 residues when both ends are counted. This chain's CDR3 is CASTVNIGTGGPV.

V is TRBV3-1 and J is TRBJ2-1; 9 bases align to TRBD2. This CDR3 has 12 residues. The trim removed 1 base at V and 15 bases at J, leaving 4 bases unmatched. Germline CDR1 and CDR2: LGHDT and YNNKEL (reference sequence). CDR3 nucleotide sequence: TGTGCCAGCAGCCAAGCCGGGACTAGCCCGTTCTTC. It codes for CASSQAGTSPFF.